This is a list of T cell receptor beta chains from one sample in a study of radiotherapy plus CTLA-4 blockade in lung cancer. Sequencing used immunoSEQ multiplex PCR; TCRdb keeps in-frame clones, though not all of them. The table has about 80,000 clones, around nine tenths seen once; the top ten hold 0.87%. This specimen consisted of peripheral blood, obtained from a patient treated with radiotherapy plus ipilimumab. Every receptor here comes from a human donor with non-small cell lung cancer who had stable disease on radiotherapy plus ipilimumab. Each CDR3 is given with its conserved first and last residue. The D gene is left open where the match is weak. Expanded clones are given a class, and other clones once, few, many or no size at all.

V: TRBV18; D: TRBD1; size: -; J: TRBJ1-2; CDR3: CASSPRAGTGVFSYTF; DNA: TGTGCCAGCTCACCACGGGCCGGGACAGGGGTTTTCAGCTACACCTTC
V: TRBV6-5; D: TRBD1; size: -; J: TRBJ2-1; CDR3: CASRATAGGSEQFF; DNA: TGTGCCAGCAGAGCAACCGCAGGGGGTAGTGAGCAGTTCTTC
V: TRBV6-5; D: -; size: once; J: TRBJ2-1; CDR3: CASSYSPTGTHEQFF; DNA: TGTGCCAGCAGTTACTCTCCGACAGGGACTCATGAGCAGTTCTTC
V: TRBV18; D: TRBD1; size: few; J: TRBJ1-3; CDR3: CASRQDRASGNTIYF; DNA: TGTGCCAGCCGACAAGACAGGGCCTCTGGAAACACCATATATTTT
V: TRBV28; D: -; size: -; J: TRBJ2-2; CDR3: CASSPGWGTGELFF; DNA: TGTGCCAGCAGTCCCGGATGGGGCACCGGGGAGCTGTTTTTT
V: TRBV19; D: -; size: -; J: TRBJ1-5; CDR3: CASSTTGVNQPQHF; DNA: TGTGCCAGTAGTACGACAGGTGTCAATCAGCCCCAGCATTTT
V: TRBV2; D: -; size: -; J: TRBJ1-3; CDR3: CASSEIGVYSGNTIYF; DNA: TGTGCCAGCAGTGAAATTGGCGTCTACTCTGGAAACACCATATATTTT
V: TRBV18; D: -; size: -; J: TRBJ2-2; CDR3: CASSPPRGGGELFF; DNA: TGTGCCAGCTCACCACCGAGAGGGGGCGGGGAGCTGTTTTTT
V: TRBV7-9; D: TRBD1; size: -; J: TRBJ2-7; CDR3: CASSLTTPGQGKVYEQYF; DNA: TGTGCCAGCAGCTTAACCACACCGGGACAGGGTAAAGTCTACGAGCAGTACTTC
V: TRBV10-3; D: TRBD1; size: few; J: TRBJ1-4; CDR3: CAISKGQYEKLFF; DNA: TGTGCCATCAGCAAGGGACAGTATGAAAAACTGTTTTTT
V: TRBV11-2; D: -; size: once; J: TRBJ2-1; CDR3: CASSPQKPDEQFF; DNA: TGTGCCAGCAGCCCCCAGAAACCGGATGAGCAGTTCTTC
V: TRBV20-1; D: -; size: -; J: TRBJ2-3; CDR3: CSASGTDTQYF; DNA: TGCAGTGCTAGCGGCACAGATACGCAGTATTTT
V: TRBV9; D: TRBD1; size: once; J: TRBJ1-2; CDR3: CASSVGSGTGGSGYGYTF; DNA: TGTGCCAGCAGCGTAGGGAGCGGGACAGGGGGAAGTGGCTATGGCTACACCTTC
V: TRBV30; D: TRBD1; size: -; J: TRBJ1-6; CDR3: CATKGGSSSYNSPLHF; DNA: TGTGCCACAAAAGGGGGCAGTAGCTCCTATAATTCACCCCTCCACTTT
V: TRBV27; D: -; size: -; J: TRBJ1-2; CDR3: CASRARGGPIGYTF; DNA: TGTGCCAGCAGGGCAAGGGGGGGCCCTATTGGCTACACCTTC